This T cell receptor (beta chain) was found in a study of blood T cell repertoires in COVID-19. Study summary: Whether acute or convalescent, the COVID-19 samples came from the United States, Italy and Spain.

Methods used by the authors: How many nucleated cells were present was estimated from reference gene primer amplification. Some clones are missing from TCRdb's copy, which holds only in-frame ones; the method was immunoSEQ multiplex PCR. V and J calls and clone size are given by that table; D and trimming were obtained from the DNA. The repertoire consists of about 310,000 clones, with more than 75% occurring once and the leading ten covering less than 9.5%. Per germline, CDR1 MDHEN and CDR2 SYDVKM. V dropped 7 bases and J dropped 2 bases, with 12 bases sitting between them. This CDR3 comprises 13 residues.

The sequenced sample was peripheral blood. This receptor was identified in a woman between 50 and 59 years old who had recovered from COVID-19. The V gene is TRBV28, the J gene TRBJ2-7, with a weak D call TRBD2 (6 bases). In DNA, the CDR3 is TGTGCCAGCACCGAAGGCGGGGCCTACGAGCAGTACTTC. This codes for CASTEGGAYEQYF.